The rows below give T cell receptor beta chains drawn from one sample of a study of human T cells and chemical hapten exposure. TCRdb re-called the RACE reads with MiXCR, one entry per CDR3 protein. The data contain a few hundred thousand distinct CDR3 sequences, around 5.5% of them seen just once; the ten biggest clones take up over 6.5%. Sequencing was performed on whole blood, taken in connection with sensitization to the hapten diphenylcyclopropenone (DPC). All receptors come from a woman aged 18-30 years with alopecia areata. Some clones in this sample may be carry-over from other donors' samples. Both conserved end residues are part of each CDR3. Fields, in order: J gene, CDR3 length, D gene, V gene, clone size, CDR3 DNA, CDR3 protein. The D gene is left open where the match is weak. Clone sizes are given selectively: once, few, many, or a class where the clone is expanded.

TRBJ2-5 16 TRBD1 TRBV5-5 - TGTGCCAGCAGGTACCAGGACAGGGTTACTCAAGAGACCCAGTACTTC CASRYQDRVTQETQYF
TRBJ2-1 12 - TRBV6-2/TRBV6-3 few TGTGCCAGCAGTTACGGGGTAGCGGATCAGTTCTTC CASSYGVADQFF
TRBJ2-1 16 - TRBV7-9 few TGTGCCAGCAGCTTATACCAGGGTTTGGGGTACAATGAGCAGTTCTTC CASSLYQGLGYNEQFF
TRBJ1-5 14 TRBD1 TRBV10-3 few TGTGCCATCAGTGCACAGGGGGAAAATCAGCCCCAGCATTTT CAISAQGENQPQHF
TRBJ2-5 15 TRBD2 TRBV10-3 - TGTGCCATCAGTTCATCCGCGGGGGTAGGAGAGACCCAGTACTTC CAISSSAGVGETQYF
TRBJ1-2 14 - TRBV7-2 - TGTGCCAGCAGCTTTCTACAGGGAGGGCAGGGCTACACCTTC CASSFLQGGQGYTF
TRBJ1-1 15 - TRBV6-5 few TGTGCCAGCAGCCCCCCACGGACCATGAACACTGAAGCTTTCTTT CASSPPRTMNTEAFF
TRBJ2-7 12 - TRBV2 many TGTGCCAGCAGTGAAGGGACCTACGAGCAGTACTTC CASSEGTYEQYF
TRBJ1-1 16 - TRBV18 many TGTGCCAGCTCACCATATGTGCAGATAATGAACACTGAAGCTTTCTTT CASSPYVQIMNTEAFF
TRBJ2-2 16 - TRBV6-6 few TGTGCCAGCAGTTACCTGAGGTTAGCGAACACCGGGGAGCTGTTTTTT CASSYLRLANTGELFF
TRBJ2-1 11 - TRBV29-1 many TGCAGCGTTCTCTCCTACAATGAGCAGTTCTTC CSVLSYNEQFF
TRBJ1-3 15 TRBD1 TRBV7-9 - TGTGCCAGCAGCTCTAGGGACAGGGCGAGAAACACCATATATTTT CASSSRDRARNTIYF
TRBJ1-1 14 - TRBV7-8 - TGTGCCAGCAGCCCTATGTATGAGGGGGCTGAAGCTTTCTTT CASSPMYEGAEAFF
TRBJ2-2 13 - TRBV7-9 - TGTGCCAGCAGCTTGGGTTATGCCGGGGAGCTGTTTTTT CASSLGYAGELFF
TRBJ2-5 13 TRBD1 TRBV6-2/TRBV6-3 few TGTGCCAGCAGAGGGACAGGACAAGAGACCCAGTACTTC CASRGTGQETQYF
TRBJ2-3 13 TRBD2 TRBV20-1 many TGCAGTGCTAGAGGCCTAGCGGTTGATACGCAGTATTTT CSARGLAVDTQYF
TRBJ1-1 15 - TRBV7-9 few TGTGCCAGCGGGTCCCGACCCACCGTGAACACTGAAGCTTTCTTT CASGSRPTVNTEAFF
TRBJ2-3 15 TRBD2 TRBV6-5 many TGTGCCAGCAGTCGGGGACTAGCAGTGGGAGATACGCAGTATTTT CASSRGLAVGDTQYF
TRBJ2-7 14 TRBD1 TRBV3-1 - TGTGCCAGCAGCCAAGGGACAGGGTCTCGGGAGCAGTACTTC CASSQGTGSREQYF
TRBJ1-2 15 TRBD1 TRBV12-3/TRBV12-4 - TGTGCCAGCAGTTTATGGACAGGGGTTAACTATGGCTACACCTTC CASSLWTGVNYGYTF
TRBJ2-7 15 TRBD1 TRBV5-5 few TGTGCCAGCAGCTTGGGGACAGGGGGTTTAGGTGAGCAGTACTTC CASSLGTGGLGEQYF
TRBJ2-6 17 - TRBV6-1 few TGTGCCAGCAGTGAAGCACGACAGTCCTCTGGGGCCAACGTCCTGACTTTC CASSEARQSSGANVLTF
TRBJ2-2 16 TRBD1 TRBV29-1 few TGCAGCGTTGAAGGAAGCGGACAGGCAGTCACCGGGGAGCTGTTTTTT CSVEGSGQAVTGELFF
TRBJ2-3 15 - TRBV7-9 - TGTGCCAGCAGCATTCAGGCAGGGATGACAGATACGCAGTATTTT CASSIQAGMTDTQYF